Sequencing of this T cell receptor (beta chain) was carried out in a study of long-term antiretroviral therapy in people with HIV. A remark on this clone: Its antigen remains unidentified.

Trimming at V came to 6 bases and at J to 13 bases, leaving 11 bases not matched to a gene. Germline-derived CDR1 and CDR2 are SQVTM and ANQGSEA. The CDR3 is 14 residues long. Runs used v3.0 of the immunoSEQ assay and were done at survey level. TCRdb keeps only in-frame clones here, not all; method: immunoSEQ multiplex PCR. The sample yields approximately 28,000 clones, about 95% seen once. Each donor had at least one pre-ART and at least two post-ART PBMC samples. Study-wide results and limits: In HIV, the repertoires covered a tighter span of CDR3 lengths than in controls.

The receptor's source is a young man with HIV. The chain couples TRBV29-1 to TRBJ2-1; 14 positions agree with TRBD2. The sequencing used unsorted PBMCs, collected 5.3 years after starting antiretroviral therapy. The chain's CDR3 is CSVSLGLAGDSQFF. The DNA of the CDR3 is TGCAGCGTCAGCCTGGGACTAGCGGGAGATTCTCAGTTCTTC.